Presented here are 21 T cell receptor beta chains from one specimen sequenced in a study of shared clonotypes between healthy human individuals. The repertoire was sequenced with immunoSEQ multiplex PCR; TCRdb's copy has only in-frame clones and lacks some. The data show about 580,000 clones, roughly 98% seen once. Naive CD8 cells, CD45RO-negative and positively selected for CCR7, excluded terminally differentiated effector memory CD45RA+ cells. Material for sequencing was naive CD8+ T cells sorted from blood. Receptors originate from a man aged 30-40 years in good health.

Concerning this clone itself: The same CDR3 arises from other DNA sequences in this sample as well. This chain uses TRBV7-9 with TRBJ2-3, with D perhaps given as TRBD1 or TRBD2 (5 bases each). The CDR3 runs to 13 residues. V was pared by 1 base and J by 4 bases, with 6 bases between. Germline CDR1 reads SEHNR; CDR2 reads FQNEAQ (reference sequence). CDR3 nucleotide sequence: TGTGCCAGCAGCTTAGGAGGGGCAGATACGCAGTATTTT. This codes for CASSLGGADTQYF.

This chain links TRBV27 with TRBJ1-1, with D possibly matching TRBD1 (6 bases). The germline CDR1 and CDR2 sequences are MNHEY and SMNVEV (reference sequence). The CDR3 extends over 15 amino acids. V lost 1 base and J 4 bases, leaving 13 bases between the germline ends. The CDR3 DNA reads as TGTGCCAGCAGTTTATGGAGTTGGGGGGCCACTGAAGCTTTCTTT. This sequence encodes CASSLWSWGATEAFF.

The chain couples TRBV6-5 to TRBJ2-5; D unresolved. The CDR3 is made up of 14 amino acids. The ends were cut back, 7 bases at V and 4 bases at J, with 16 bases in the middle. Germline values: CDR1 MNHEY, CDR2 SVGAGI. In DNA, the CDR3 is TGTGCCAGCATTATGACCCATTCGGGAGAGACCCAGTACTTC. It translates to CASIMTHSGETQYF.

This chain joins TRBV7-3 and TRBJ2-3; tentative D call: TRBD2 (6 bases). Trimming took off 5 bases at V and 2 bases at J, with 11 bases between the two ends. CDR3 length: 14 residues. Germline CDR1 SGHTA, CDR2 FQGTGA. The CDR3 sequence: CASSPEGFTDTQYF. CDR3 DNA: TGTGCCAGCAGCCCGGAGGGATTCACAGATACGCAGTATTTT.

The chain couples TRBV27 to TRBJ2-3; the D is unclear. This CDR3 is 13 amino acids long. Germline lookup yields CDR1 MNHEY and CDR2 SMNVEV (reference sequence). The V gene lost 4 bases and the J gene lost 4 bases, with 9 bases spanning the gap. The CDR3 nucleotides are TGTGCCAGCAGTTGGGGTTCTCCAGATACGCAGTATTTT. Translation gives CASSWGSPDTQYF.

This chain joins TRBV27 and TRBJ2-1, with TRBD1 matching over 7 bases. Germline values: CDR1 MNHEY, CDR2 SMNVEV (reference sequence). V was clipped by 3 bases and J by 5 bases; unmatched bases: 10. The CDR3 covers 16 residues. The CDR3 loop reads CASSFISRGSDNEQFF. As DNA, the CDR3 is TGTGCCAGCAGTTTTATTAGCAGGGGGAGCGACAATGAGCAGTTCTTC.

This clone was seen more than once but under ten times. The sample contains more than one DNA sequence encoding this CDR3. V gene TRBV4-1 combines with J gene TRBJ2-7; D not certain. V lost 1 base, J lost 6 bases, and 4 bases lay in between. In germline, CDR1 is MGHRA, CDR2 YSYEKL. The CDR3 has 11 residues. CDR3 residues: CASSQGSEQYF. Written as DNA, the CDR3 is TGCGCCAGCAGCCAAGGAAGCGAGCAGTACTTC.

The gene calls are TRBV9 and TRBJ2-1; D gene ambiguous. V shed 3 bases and J shed 6 bases, with 16 bases lying between them. CDR1 is SGDLS and CDR2 is YYNGEE in the germline V gene. The CDR3 consists of 15 residues. CDR3: CASSGVSRQFNEQFF. The CDR3 coding sequence is TGTGCCAGCAGCGGGGTATCGAGGCAGTTCAATGAGCAGTTCTTC.

The chain employs TRBV28 and TRBJ2-2, with D possibly being TRBD2 (6 bases). Germline V gene data show CDR1 as MDHEN and CDR2 as SYDVKM. V was clipped by 2 bases and J by 2 bases, with 12 bases between them. The CDR3 has 16 amino acids. As DNA, the CDR3 is TGTGCCAGCAGTTTAGTGGGGGGAACAAACACCGGGGAGCTGTTTTTT. Its translation is CASSLVGGTNTGELFF.

The rearrangement joins TRBV10-3 to TRBJ2-7; D is perhaps TRBD1 or TRBD2 (5 bases each). CDR1 is ENHRY and CDR2 is SYGVKD in the germline V gene. The CDR3 sequence is 10 residues long. Trimming stripped 8 bases from V and 3 bases from J, with 5 bases between. CDR3 DNA sequence: TGTGCCATCGGGGGCTACGAGCAGTACTTC. Its protein product is CAIGGYEQYF.

In nucleotides, the CDR3 is TGTGCCAGCAGTGCCGCCGGGGGCAATGAGCAGTTCTTC. It yields the protein CASSAAGGNEQFF. V usage is TRBV28 and J usage is TRBJ2-1; maybe TRBD2 (6 bases). Trimming shortened V by 5 bases and J by 6 bases, and 11 bases separated the two germline ends. The CDR3 is made up of 13 amino acids. Germline loops: CDR1 MDHEN, CDR2 SYDVKM.

The chain carries TRBV9 and TRBJ2-1; no reliable D call. Germline lookup yields CDR1 SGDLS and CDR2 YYNGEE. The CDR3 loop spans 16 amino acids. The V end lost 0 bases, the J end lost 0 bases, and 10 bases lay between the germline ends. DNA for the CDR3: TGTGCCAGCAGCGTAGAAGCAGGTCGCTCCTACAATGAGCAGTTCTTC. Encoded protein: CASSVEAGRSYNEQFF.

The gene calls are TRBV7-2 and TRBJ1-1; 9 bases align to TRBD1. With 5 bases clipped from V and 7 bases from J, the junction kept 11 bases outside the gene matches. This CDR3 spans 15 amino acids. Germline V gene data show CDR1 as SGHTA and CDR2 as FQGNSA. The CDR3 sequence is CASSLRTGVRGEAFF. In DNA form, the CDR3 reads TGTGCCAGCAGCCTCCGGACAGGGGTAAGAGGTGAAGCTTTCTTT.

The V and J genes are TRBV29-1 and TRBJ2-1; D gene uncertain. Germline V gives CDR1 SQVTM, CDR2 ANQGSEA. This CDR3 region has 12 residues. Trimming pared 4 bases from V and 5 bases from J, leaving 9 bases between. In nucleotides, the CDR3 is TGCAGCGTTGTGGCAGCCAACAATGAGCAGTTCTTC. Translation: CSVVAANNEQFF.

This sequence joins TRBV5-1 and TRBJ2-7; a possible D gene is TRBD1 (6 bases). V shed 4 bases and J shed 1 base, with 18 bases lying between them. The germline V gene encodes CDR1 SGHRS and CDR2 YFSETQ. The CDR3 has 16 amino acids. The chain's CDR3 is CASSTPADRLSYEQYF. The DNA of the CDR3 is TGCGCCAGCAGCACCCCGGCTGACAGGTTATCCTACGAGCAGTACTTC.

Comments on this clone: Germline is not matched at one junction end, which may reflect a read error. The chain is built from TRBV7-7 and TRBJ2-7; perhaps TRBD2 as D (6 bases). The CDR3 is made up of 14 amino acids. Germline V CDR1 and CDR2: SSHAT, FNYEAQ (reference sequence). The CDR3 DNA reads as TGTGCTAGCAGCTTAACCTTGGGGAGGAGCGAGCAGTACTTC. Its translation: CASSLTLGRSEQYF. Full variable domain (outside the CDR3, taken from reference TRBV7-7 and TRBJ2-7): GAGVSQSPRYKVTKRGQDVTLRCDPISSHATLYWYQQALGQGPEFLTYFNYEAQPDKSGLPSDRFSAERPEGSISTLTIQRTEQRDSAMYRCASSLTLGRSEQYFGPGTRLTVT.

This sequence joins TRBV5-1 and TRBJ2-5; 10 positions match TRBD1. The V segment lost 0 bases and the J segment 1 base; nucleotides outside the gene matches: 3. Germline-derived CDR1 and CDR2 are SGHRS and YFSETQ. The length of the CDR3 is 16 residues. The CDR3: CASSLGDRGSQETQYF. The DNA of the CDR3 is TGCGCCAGCAGCTTGGGGGACAGGGGTTCCCAAGAGACCCAGTACTTC.

The chain uses TRBV6-5 and TRBJ2-2; TRBD2 matches at 10 bases. CDR3 length equals 16 residues. Germline CDR1 reads MNHEY; CDR2 reads SVGAGI. The V and J ends lost 2 bases and 5 bases, in that order; junction bases with no gene match: 5. The CDR3 loop reads CASSYGPGLATGELFF. For the CDR3, the DNA is TGTGCCAGCAGTTACGGGCCGGGACTAGCGACCGGGGAGCTGTTTTTT.

The gene calls are TRBV27 and TRBJ2-3, with D perhaps matching TRBD2 (6 bases). The germline V gene has CDR1 MNHEY and CDR2 SMNVEV (reference sequence). With 5 bases removed from V and 3 bases from J, the gap between germline ends came to 27 bases. This CDR3 spans 19 amino acids. The CDR3 sequence is CASSLTPRERTRGTDTQYF. As DNA, the CDR3 is TGTGCCAGCAGTCTAACTCCCCGGGAACGGACCCGGGGGACAGATACGCAGTATTTT.

The chain joins TRBV7-8 to TRBJ2-7; D is undetermined. The CDR3 extends over 13 amino acids. CDR1 and CDR2 (germline): SGHVS, FQNEAQ. V shed 3 bases and J shed 6 bases, with 12 bases lying between them. CDR3 residues: CASSFPSALEQYF. The DNA of the CDR3 is TGTGCCAGCAGCTTCCCCAGTGCCCTCGAGCAGTACTTC.

The chain couples TRBV5-4 to TRBJ1-1, with a weak D call TRBD1 (5 bases). Trimming left V 4 bases short and J 4 bases short, with 11 bases between. The CDR3 loop spans 13 amino acids. The germline V gene encodes CDR1 SGHNT and CDR2 YYREEE (reference sequence). DNA of the CDR3: TGTGCCAGCAGCACCCAGGGTAGCACTGAAGCTTTCTTT. It codes for CASSTQGSTEAFF.